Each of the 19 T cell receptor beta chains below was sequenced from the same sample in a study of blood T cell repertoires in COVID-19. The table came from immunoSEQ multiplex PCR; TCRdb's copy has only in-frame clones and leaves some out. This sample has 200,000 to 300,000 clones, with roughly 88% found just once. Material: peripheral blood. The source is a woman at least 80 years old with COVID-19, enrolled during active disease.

In DNA, the CDR3 is TGCGCCAGCAGCCAAGACCGAGGGGGCGCGTCTTTAAAACTGTTTTTT. This sequence encodes CASSQDRGGASLKLFF. The chain joins TRBV4-1 to TRBJ1-4, with TRBD1 identical over 7 bases. V was clipped by 0 bases and J by 10 bases; unmatched bases: 11. The CDR3 sequence is 16 residues long. CDR1 and CDR2 (germline): MGHRA, YSYEKL.

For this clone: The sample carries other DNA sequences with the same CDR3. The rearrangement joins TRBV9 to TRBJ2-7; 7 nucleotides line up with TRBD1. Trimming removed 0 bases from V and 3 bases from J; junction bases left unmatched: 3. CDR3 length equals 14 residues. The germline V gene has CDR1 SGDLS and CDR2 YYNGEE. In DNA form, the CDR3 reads TGTGCCAGCAGCGTAGCTCCAGGGGGCTACGAGCAGTACTTC. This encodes CASSVAPGGYEQYF.

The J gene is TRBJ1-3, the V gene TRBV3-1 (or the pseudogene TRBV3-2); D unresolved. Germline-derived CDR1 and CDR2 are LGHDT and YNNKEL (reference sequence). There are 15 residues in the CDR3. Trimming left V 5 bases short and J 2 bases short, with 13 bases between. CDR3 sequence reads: CASSKRSPAGNTIYF. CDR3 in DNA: TGTGCCAGCAGCAAACGGTCGCCGGCTGGAAACACCATATATTTT.

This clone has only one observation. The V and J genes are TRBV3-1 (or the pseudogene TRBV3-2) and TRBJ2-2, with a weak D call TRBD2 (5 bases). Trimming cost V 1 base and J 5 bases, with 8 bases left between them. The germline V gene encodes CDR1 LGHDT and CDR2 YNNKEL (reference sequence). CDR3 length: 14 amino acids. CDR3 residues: CASSQAGKTGELFF. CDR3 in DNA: TGTGCCAGCAGCCAAGCGGGAAAAACCGGGGAGCTGTTTTTT.

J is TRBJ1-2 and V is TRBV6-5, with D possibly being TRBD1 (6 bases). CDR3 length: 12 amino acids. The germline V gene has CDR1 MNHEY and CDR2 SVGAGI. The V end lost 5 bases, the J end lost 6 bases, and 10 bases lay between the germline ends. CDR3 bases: TGTGCCAGCAGTACCCAGGGGAATGGCTACACCTTC. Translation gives CASSTQGNGYTF.

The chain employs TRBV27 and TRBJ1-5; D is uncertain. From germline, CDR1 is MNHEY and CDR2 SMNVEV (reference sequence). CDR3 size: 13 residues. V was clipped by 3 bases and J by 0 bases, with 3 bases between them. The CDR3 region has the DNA TGTGCCAGCAGTTTCAGTAGCAATCAGCCCCAGCATTTT. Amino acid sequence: CASSFSSNQPQHF.

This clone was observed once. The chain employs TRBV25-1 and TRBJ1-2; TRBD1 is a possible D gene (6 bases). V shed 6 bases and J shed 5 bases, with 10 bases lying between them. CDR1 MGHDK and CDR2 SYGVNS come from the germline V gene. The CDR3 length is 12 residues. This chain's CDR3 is CASRTGKYGYTF. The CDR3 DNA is TGTGCCAGCAGAACAGGGAAATATGGCTACACCTTC.

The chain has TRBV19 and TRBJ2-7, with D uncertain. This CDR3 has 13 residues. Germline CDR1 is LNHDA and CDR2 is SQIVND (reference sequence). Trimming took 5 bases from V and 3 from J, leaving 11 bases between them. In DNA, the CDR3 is TGTGCCAGTAGTCAGGAACTCTACTACGAGCAGTACGTC. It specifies CASSQELYYEQYV.

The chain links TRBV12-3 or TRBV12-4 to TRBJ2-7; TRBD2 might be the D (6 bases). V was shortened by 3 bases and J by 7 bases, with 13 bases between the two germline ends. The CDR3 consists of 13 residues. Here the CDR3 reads CASSLGGRYEQYV. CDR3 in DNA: TGTGCCAGCAGTTTGGGAGGTCGGTATGAGCAGTACGTC.

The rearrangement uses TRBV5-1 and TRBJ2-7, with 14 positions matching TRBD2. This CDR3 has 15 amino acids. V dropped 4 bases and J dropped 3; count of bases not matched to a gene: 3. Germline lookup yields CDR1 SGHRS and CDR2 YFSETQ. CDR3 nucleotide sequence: TGCGCCAGCAGCGCGGGGACTAGCGGGGGCTACGAGCAGTACTTC. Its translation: CASSAGTSGGYEQYF.

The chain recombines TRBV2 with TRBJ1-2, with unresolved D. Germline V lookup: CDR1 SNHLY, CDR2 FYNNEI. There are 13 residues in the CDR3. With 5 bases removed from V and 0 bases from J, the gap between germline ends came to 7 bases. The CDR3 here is CASSREPNYGYTF. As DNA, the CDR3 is TGTGCCAGCAGTCGAGAACCTAACTATGGCTACACCTTC.

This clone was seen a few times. This CDR3 reads CASSEKQDYGYTF. For the CDR3, the DNA is TGTGCCAGCAGTGAAAAACAGGATTATGGCTACACCTTC. The V gene is TRBV2, the J gene TRBJ1-2; maybe TRBD1 (5 bases). The germline gives CDR1 SNHLY, CDR2 FYNNEI. The V and J ends lost 2 bases and 5 bases respectively, with 9 bases between them. The CDR3 consists of 13 residues. The full variable domain, with the rest looked up from reference TRBV2 and TRBJ1-2, is EPEVTQTPSHQVTQMGQEVILRCVPISNHLYFYWYRQILGQKVEFLVSFYNNEISEKSEIFDDQFSVERPDGSNFTLKIRSTKLEDSAMYFCASSEKQDYGYTFGSGTRLTVV.

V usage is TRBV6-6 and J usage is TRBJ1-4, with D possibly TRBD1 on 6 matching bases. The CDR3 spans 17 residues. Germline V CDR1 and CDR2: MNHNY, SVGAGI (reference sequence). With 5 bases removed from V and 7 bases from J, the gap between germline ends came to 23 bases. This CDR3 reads CASSLTLEGTMGEKLFF. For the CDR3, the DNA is TGTGCCAGCAGTCTAACCTTGGAAGGGACAATGGGTGAAAAACTGTTTTTT.

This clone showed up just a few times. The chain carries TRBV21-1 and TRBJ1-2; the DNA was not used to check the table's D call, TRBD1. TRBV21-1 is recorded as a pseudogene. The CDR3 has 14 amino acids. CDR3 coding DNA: TGTGCCAGCCCCCCAACGGGCAGGGTAAAGGGCTACACCTTC. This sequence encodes CASPPTGRVKGYTF.

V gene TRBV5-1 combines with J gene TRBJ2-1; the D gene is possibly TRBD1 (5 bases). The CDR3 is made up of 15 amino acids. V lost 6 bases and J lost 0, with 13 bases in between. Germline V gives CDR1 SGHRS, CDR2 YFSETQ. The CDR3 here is CASKRQLPSYNEQFF. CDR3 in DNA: TGCGCCAGCAAAAGACAGTTACCCTCCTACAATGAGCAGTTCTTC. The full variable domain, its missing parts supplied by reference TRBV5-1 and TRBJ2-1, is KAGVTQTPRYLIKTRGQQVTLSCSPISGHRSVSWYQQTPGQGLQFLFEYFSETQRNKGNFPGRFSGRQFSNSRSEMNVSTLELGDSALYLCASKRQLPSYNEQFFGPGTRLTVL.

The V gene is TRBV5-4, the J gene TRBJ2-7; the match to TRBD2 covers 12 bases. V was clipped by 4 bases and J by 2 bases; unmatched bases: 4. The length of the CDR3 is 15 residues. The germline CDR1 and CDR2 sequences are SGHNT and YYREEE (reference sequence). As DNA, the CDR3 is TGTGCCAGCAGCGCTGGACTAGCGGGGACCTACGAGCAGTACTTC. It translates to CASSAGLAGTYEQYF.

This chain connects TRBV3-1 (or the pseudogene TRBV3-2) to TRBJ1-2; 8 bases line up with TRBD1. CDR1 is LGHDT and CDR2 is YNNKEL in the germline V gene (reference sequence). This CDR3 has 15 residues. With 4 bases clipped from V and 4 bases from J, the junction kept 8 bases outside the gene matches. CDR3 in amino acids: CASSPMDRDFYGYTF. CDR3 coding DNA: TGTGCCAGCAGCCCGATGGACAGGGACTTCTATGGCTACACCTTC.

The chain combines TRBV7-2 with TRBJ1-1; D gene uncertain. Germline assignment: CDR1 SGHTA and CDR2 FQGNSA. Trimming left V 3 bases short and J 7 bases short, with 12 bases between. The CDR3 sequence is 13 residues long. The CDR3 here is CASSFLSGIEAFF. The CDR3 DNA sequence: TGTGCCAGCAGCTTTCTTAGCGGCATTGAAGCTTTCTTT.

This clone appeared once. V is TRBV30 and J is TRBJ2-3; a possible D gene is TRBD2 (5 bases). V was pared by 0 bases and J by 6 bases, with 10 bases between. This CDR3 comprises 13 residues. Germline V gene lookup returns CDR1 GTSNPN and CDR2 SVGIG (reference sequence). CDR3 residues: CAWSVQTGDTQYF. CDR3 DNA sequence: TGTGCCTGGAGTGTACAAACGGGGGATACGCAGTATTTT. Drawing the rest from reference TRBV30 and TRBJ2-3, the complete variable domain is SQTIHQWPATLVQPVGSPLSLECTVEGTSNPNLYWYRQAAGRGLQLLFYSVGIGQISSEVPQNLSASRPQDRQFILSSKKLLLSDSGFYLCAWSVQTGDTQYFGPGTRLTVL.